This T cell receptor beta chain was sequenced during a study of blood T cell repertoires in COVID-19. For the study at large: Samples taken during acute and convalescent COVID-19 were collected in the United States, Italy and Spain.

The germline CDR1 and CDR2 sequences are SGHNT and YYREEE (reference sequence). The V end lost 3 bases, the J end lost 5 bases, and 14 bases lay between the germline ends. CDR3 length: 14 amino acids. Profiled with immunoSEQ multiplex PCR; TCRdb holds only in-frame clones, not every one. The table records approximately 500,000 clones, approximately 89% of them present only once. This TCR derives from a man younger than 35 with COVID-19, enrolled during active disease. Source material: peripheral blood. This chain joins TRBV5-4 and TRBJ1-2; D not certain. Here the CDR3 reads CASSSKGGDYGYTF. CDR3 in DNA: TGTGCCAGCAGCTCCAAGGGCGGGGATTATGGCTACACCTTC.